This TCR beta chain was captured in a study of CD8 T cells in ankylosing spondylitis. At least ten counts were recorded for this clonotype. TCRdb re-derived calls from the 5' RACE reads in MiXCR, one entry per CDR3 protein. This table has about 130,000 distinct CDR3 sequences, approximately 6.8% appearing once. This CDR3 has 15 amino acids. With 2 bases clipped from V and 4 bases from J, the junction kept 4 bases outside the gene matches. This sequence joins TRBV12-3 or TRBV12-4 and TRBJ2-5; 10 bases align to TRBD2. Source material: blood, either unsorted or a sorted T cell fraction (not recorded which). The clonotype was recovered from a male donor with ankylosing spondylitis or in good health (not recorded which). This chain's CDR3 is CASSLKAGGPETQYF. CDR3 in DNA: TGTGCCAGCAGTTTAAAAGCGGGGGGGCCAGAGACCCAGTACTTC.